A single sample gave rise to the 16 T cell receptor beta chains below, sequenced in a study of CD8+CD57+ T cells in acquired aplastic anemia. Profiling that covered TCR beta VDJ and CDR3 relied on genomic DNA as its template. One entry per CDR3 protein, called by TCRdb with MiXCR from the reads. Of 98,000 or so distinct CDR3 sequences in the sample, 51% are singletons; the top ten hold about a third. Specimen: sorted CD4+, CD8+, or CD8+CD57+ T cells (not recorded which) from PBMCs. These receptors were obtained from a human donor in good health, serving as a control.

This clonotype has more than one count but fewer than ten. V is TRBV12-3 or TRBV12-4 and J is TRBJ2-7; D remains unclear. The last part of the DNA fits TRBJ2-1 better; the J call may be wrong. The CDR3 covers 14 residues. In DNA, the CDR3 is TGTGCCAGCACCAATACTACGGGCCGCAATGAGCAGTTCTTC. Protein sequence: CASTNTTGRNEQFF.

Comment on this clonotype: Without the conserved terminal phenylalanine or tryptophan, this CDR3 likely stems from a read error. The chain is built from TRBV19 and TRBJ1-5; D is ambiguous. This CDR3 is 13 amino acids long. Trimming took off 9 bases at V and 6 bases at J, with 15 bases between the two ends. The germline CDR1 and CDR2 sequences are LNHDA and SQIVND (reference sequence). CDR3 nucleotides: TGTGCCAGCCGAACGGAAATCGGTCAGCCCCAGCATCTT. Amino acids: CASRTEIGQPQHL.

V is TRBV4-1 and J is TRBJ1-2; 8 bases line up with TRBD1. The germline V gene encodes CDR1 MGHRA and CDR2 YSYEKL. The CDR3 contains 17 residues. V dropped 1 base and J dropped 2; count of bases not matched to a gene: 9. The CDR3 DNA is TGCGCCAGCAGCCAAGTGCTCGCGACAGGGGCCAACTATGGCTACACCTTC. Encoded protein: CASSQVLATGANYGYTF.

This clonotype was counted ten times or more. The chain carries TRBV6-2 or TRBV6-3 and TRBJ2-1; either TRBD1 or TRBD2 may fit D (5 bases each). The CDR3 spans 14 residues. Deletions cut 6 bases from V and 4 bases from J, with 13 bases between. Looked up from germline, CDR1 is MNHEY and CDR2 is SVGEGT. The CDR3 sequence is CASRRVGEYNEQFF. The CDR3 nucleotides are TGTGCCAGCAGGAGGGTGGGGGAATACAATGAGCAGTTCTTC.

The V gene is TRBV24-1, the J gene TRBJ2-5, with 12 bases matching TRBD2. The CDR3 contains 15 residues. The trim removed 7 bases at V and 6 bases at J, leaving 8 bases unmatched. Germline-derived CDR1 and CDR2 are KGHDR and SFDVKD. The CDR3 region has the DNA TGTGCCACCAGCCCTAGCGGGGGGGCAGGGAAGACCCAGTACTTC. Amino acid sequence: CATSPSGGAGKTQYF.

This clonotype was found many times. A much bigger clone sits one base away, suggesting this may be a read error. The chain joins TRBV19 to TRBJ1-1; tentatively, D is TRBD1 (5 bases). V lost 6 bases and J lost 6, with 17 bases in between. CDR3 length: 14 amino acids. CDR1 and CDR2 from the germline V gene are LNHDA and SQIVND (reference sequence). CDR3 in DNA: TGTGCCAGTAGATCAAGCGGGGCGGGGCCTGAAGCTTTCTTT. Its translation: CASRSSGAGPEAFF. Combining the CDR3 with reference TRBV19 and TRBJ1-1 gives the whole variable domain DGGITQSPKYLFRKEGQNVTLSCEQNLNHDAMYWYRQDPGQGLRLIYYSQIVNDFQKGDIAEGYSVSREKKESFPLTVTSAQKNPTAFYLCASRSSGAGPEAFFGQGTRLTVV.

V and J are TRBV29-1 and TRBJ1-1; possibly TRBD1 for D (6 bases). The CDR3 totals 13 residues. Germline lookup yields CDR1 SQVTM and CDR2 ANQGSEA. The V end was cut by 4 bases, the J end by 2 bases, with 11 bases between. The CDR3 here is CSVATGPNTEAFF. DNA for the CDR3: TGCAGCGTTGCGACAGGCCCAAACACTGAAGCTTTCTTT.

This chain links TRBV10-1 with TRBJ2-3; the D is unclear. The CDR3 is 13 amino acids. The V gene lost 2 bases and the J gene lost 6 bases, with 9 bases spanning the gap. Germline V gives CDR1 WNHNN, CDR2 SYGVQD (reference sequence). CDR3 DNA: TGCGCCAGCAGTGAGACCCAAACGGATACGCAGTATTTT. Its translation is CASSETQTDTQYF.

This clonotype has at least ten counts. The gene calls are TRBV10-3 and TRBJ2-3; 7 positions match TRBD2. V lost 11 bases to trimming and J lost 1 base; unmatched junction nucleotides: 9. Germline lookup yields CDR1 ENHRY and CDR2 SYGVKD. This CDR3 is built from 14 residues. The CDR3 loop reads CAGGGGGGTDTQYF. The CDR3 nucleotides are TGTGCCGGTGGGGGGGGAGGGGGCACAGATACGCAGTATTTT.

This clonotype turned up a few times. This chain connects TRBV15 to TRBJ2-2; D might be TRBD1 (5 bases). This CDR3 region has 14 residues. Germline CDR1 LNHNV, CDR2 YYDKDF (reference sequence). Trimming stripped 2 bases from V and 3 bases from J, with 7 bases between. The CDR3 loop reads CATSRQGHTGELFF. As DNA, the CDR3 is TGTGCCACCAGCAGACAGGGTCACACCGGGGAGCTGTTTTTT.

At least ten counts were recorded for this clonotype. The chain uses TRBV29-1 and TRBJ2-7, with TRBD1 matching over 8 bases. The CDR3 has 13 residues. V dropped 6 bases and J dropped 2; count of bases not matched to a gene: 6. CDR1 and CDR2 (germline): SQVTM, ANQGSEA. In DNA form, the CDR3 reads TGCAGCGTGATACAGGGGGATACCTACGAGCAGTACTTC. This translates into CSVIQGDTYEQYF.

With respect to this clonotype: Germline and junction disagree at one end, which may indicate a read error. This chain joins TRBV5-1 and TRBJ2-7, with D maybe TRBD1 (6 bases). The V gene's germline CDR1 is SGHRS and CDR2 YFSETQ. This CDR3 contains 12 residues. The CDR3 here is CASSLEGDERYF. As DNA, the CDR3 is TGCGCCAGCAGCTTGGAGGGGGACGAGCGGTACTTC.

The chain couples TRBV29-1 to TRBJ1-1, with a tentative D call TRBD1 (5 bases). The V and J ends lost 7 bases and 4 bases respectively, with 13 bases between them. This CDR3 spans 12 amino acids. Germline loops: CDR1 SQVTM, CDR2 ANQGSEA. This CDR3 reads CSAWDGGTEAFF. The CDR3 DNA sequence: TGCAGCGCCTGGGACGGCGGCACTGAAGCTTTCTTT.

This clonotype was detected ten times or more. The chain employs TRBV15 and TRBJ2-6; D remains unclear. The V and J ends lost 3 bases and 0 bases respectively, with 12 bases between them. CDR3 size: 17 residues. Germline-derived CDR1 and CDR2 are LNHNV and YYDKDF (reference sequence). The CDR3 sequence is CATSSENSGSGANVLTF. CDR3 bases: TGTGCCACCAGCAGCGAAAACTCCGGCTCTGGGGCCAACGTCCTGACTTTC.

The rearrangement uses TRBV6-1 and TRBJ1-6; no clear D. CDR3 size: 16 residues. Between the trimmed V and J ends, which lost 7 bases and 4 bases, there was a span of 17 bases. Per the germline V gene, CDR1 is MNHNS and CDR2 is SASEGT. CDR3 region: CASKIGPTQYNSPLHF. The DNA of the CDR3 is TGTGCCAGCAAAATAGGACCAACCCAATATAATTCACCCCTCCACTTT.

This sequence joins TRBV11-2 and TRBJ1-2, with 10 bases lining up with TRBD1. After removal of 0 bases from V and 4 bases from J, the junction contained 11 bases not matched to a gene. The CDR3 totals 18 residues. CDR1 SGHAT and CDR2 FQNNGV come from the germline V gene. CDR3 amino acids: CASSLDASTGTGVYGYTF. For the CDR3, the DNA is TGTGCCAGCAGCTTAGATGCCTCGACAGGGACAGGGGTCTATGGCTACACCTTC.